Below, 30 T cell receptor beta chains from the same sample are listed, as sequenced in a study of T cells in Graves' hyperthyroidism and ophthalmopathy. Amplification of TCR beta CDR3 regions was performed using RNA transcripts as template. HTBI primers were used for first-round RT-PCR of the TCR CDR3. Via MiXCR, TCRdb re-called the multiplex PCR reads, giving one row per CDR3 protein. This sample carries 750,000 to 900,000 distinct CDR3 sequences, 38% of them seen once, and the ten largest clones take more than 7%. Sequencing was carried out using blood. These receptors were collected from a man aged 18 to 29 with Graves' hyperthyroidism.

The chain has TRBV28 and TRBJ1-1; TRBD1 matches at 8 bases. The CDR3 is 13 amino acids. V lost 6 bases and J lost 5; bases outside the gene matches: 5. Germline lookup yields CDR1 MDHEN and CDR2 SYDVKM. CDR3 amino acids: CASRSRGRTEAFF. DNA of the CDR3: TGTGCCAGCAGGAGCAGGGGGCGAACTGAAGCTTTCTTT.

This clonotype was seen many times. V is TRBV20-1 and J is TRBJ2-7; possibly TRBD1 for D (6 bases). Trimming cost V 1 base and J 4 bases, with 8 bases left between them. Germline V lookup: CDR1 DFQATT, CDR2 SNEGSKA (reference sequence). CDR3 length: 12 residues. As DNA, the CDR3 is TGCAGTGCTAGAGTCCAGGGGTACGAGCAGTACTTC. As protein: CSARVQGYEQYF.

The chain links TRBV5-1 to TRBJ2-7; D ambiguous. The CDR3 spans 14 residues. The V and J ends lost 6 bases and 2 bases respectively, with 15 bases between them. Looked up from germline, CDR1 is SGHRS and CDR2 is YFSETQ. This CDR3 is CASNAGDKAYEQYF. CDR3 sequence (DNA): TGCGCCAGCAATGCTGGTGACAAAGCCTACGAGCAGTACTTC.

Notes on this clonotype: A read error may produce the germline difference seen at one junction end. The V call is TRBV7-9, the J call TRBJ2-5, with 7 bases identical to TRBD1. Germline CDR1 SEHNR, CDR2 FQNEAQ (reference sequence). This CDR3 comprises 16 residues. The DNA for the CDR3 is TGCGCCAGCAGCCTCGACTTACAGGGGACGGGGGAGACCCAGTACTTC. It encodes CASSLDLQGTGETQYF.

V gene TRBV7-3 combines with J gene TRBJ1-6; TRBD1 is a possible D gene (5 bases). The germline V gene has CDR1 SGHTA and CDR2 FQGTGA. V lost 0 bases, J lost 0 bases, and 9 bases lay in between. This CDR3 comprises 17 residues. Here the CDR3 DNA reads TGTGCCAGCAGCTTAACCGGGGGAGGCTCCTATAATTCACCCCTCCACTTT. Its translation: CASSLTGGGSYNSPLHF. Drawing the rest from reference TRBV7-3 and TRBJ1-6, the complete variable domain is GAGVSQTPSNKVTEKGKYVELRCDPISGHTALYWYRQSLGQGPEFLIYFQGTGAADDSGLPNDRFFAVRPEGSVSTLKIQRTERGDSAVYLCASSLTGGGSYNSPLHFGNGTRLTVT.

DNA of the CDR3: TGTGCCAGCAGCTCTCCCGGGACAGGGGGCTGGAGTGAAGCTTTCTTT. Encoded protein: CASSSPGTGGWSEAFF. V usage is TRBV9 and J usage is TRBJ1-1, with TRBD1 matching over 12 bases. V was pared by 4 bases and J by 7 bases, with 11 bases of the junction left unmatched. This CDR3 comprises 16 residues. The germline V gene has CDR1 SGDLS and CDR2 YYNGEE.

This clonotype came up a few times. The chain uses TRBV19 and TRBJ1-5; tentatively, D is TRBD1 (6 bases). The CDR3 loop spans 15 amino acids. Trimming took off 9 bases at V and 1 base at J, with 16 bases between the two ends. The germline V gene encodes CDR1 LNHDA and CDR2 SQIVND (reference sequence). DNA for the CDR3: TGTGCCAGCCGACAAGGGGGGCAGAGCAATCAGCCCCAGCATTTT. It codes for CASRQGGQSNQPQHF.

V is TRBV4-3 and J is TRBJ1-5; the D gene is possibly TRBD1 (6 bases). Germline CDR1 LGHNA, CDR2 YSLEER. The CDR3 loop spans 14 amino acids. Trimming left V 2 bases short and J 9 bases short, with 14 bases between. CDR3 bases: TGCGCCAGCAGCCAAATACAGGGTGAGTGGCCCCAGCATTTT. This codes for CASSQIQGEWPQHF.

The sample holds a few counts of this clonotype. The chain has TRBV2 and TRBJ2-7, with 12 nucleotides matching TRBD1. Trimming took 6 bases from V and 6 from J; bases not matched to a gene: 9. This CDR3 spans 15 amino acids. Germline loops: CDR1 SNHLY, CDR2 FYNNEI. CDR3 in DNA: TGTGCCAGCAGGAGGTGGGGACAGGGGGCGCGCGAGCAGTACTTC. Encoded protein: CASRRWGQGAREQYF.

V is TRBV10-3 and J is TRBJ2-7; 10 nucleotides agree with TRBD1. V was clipped by 4 bases and J by 2 bases; unmatched bases: 8. Germline lookup yields CDR1 ENHRY and CDR2 SYGVKD. This CDR3 spans 16 amino acids. CDR3 coding DNA: TGTGCCATCAGTGGACGAAACGGGACAGGGGCCTACGAGCAGTACTTC. Its translation: CAISGRNGTGAYEQYF.

On this clonotype itself: A single base separates this from a much larger clone, so it may be a read error. The chain has TRBV9 and TRBJ1-1, with D possibly matching TRBD1 (5 bases). Germline V gene sequence: CDR1 SGDLS, CDR2 YYNGEE. This CDR3 region has 15 residues. The V gene lost 0 bases and the J gene lost 2 bases, with 11 bases spanning the gap. In nucleotides, the CDR3 is TGTGCCAGCAGCGTAGGGGGCAGACCAAACACTGAAGCTTTCTTT. Protein sequence: CASSVGGRPNTEAFF.

Details on this clonotype: A junction boundary mismatches the germline segment, possibly from a read error. The V gene is TRBV5-6, the J gene TRBJ1-3, with TRBD1 matching over 10 bases. The CDR3 loop spans 16 amino acids. In germline, CDR1 is SGHDT, CDR2 YYEEEE. The chain's CDR3 is CASSSGTGVAGNTTYF. The CDR3 region has the DNA TGTGCCAGCAGTTCAGGGACAGGGGTTGCTGGAAACACCACATATTTT.

In its sample, this clonotype was seen once. A read error may be the cause here, since a much bigger clone is one base away. The chain joins TRBV15 to TRBJ2-7; 9 bases are shared with TRBD1. The trim removed 0 bases at V and 2 bases at J, leaving 8 bases unmatched. The CDR3 length is 17 residues. Germline values: CDR1 LNHNV, CDR2 YYDKDF (reference sequence). This CDR3 is CATSRDTDGTGTYEQYF. DNA of the CDR3: TGTGCCACCAGCAGAGATACCGACGGGACAGGGACCTACGAGCAGTACTTC.

The J gene is TRBJ1-1, the V gene TRBV20-1; D gene uncertain. With 3 bases removed from V and 3 bases from J, the gap between germline ends came to 8 bases. The CDR3 covers 12 residues. Germline V lookup: CDR1 DFQATT, CDR2 SNEGSKA (reference sequence). In DNA form, the CDR3 reads TGCAGTGCTAGTCGGCGGTACACTGAAGCTTTCTTT. As protein: CSASRRYTEAFF.

This clonotype was seen a handful of times. This chain uses TRBV7-3 with TRBJ2-2, with TRBD2 identical over 9 bases. This CDR3 comprises 18 residues. CDR1 and CDR2 (germline): SGHTA, FQGTGA. Trimming at V came to 0 bases and at J to 6 bases, leaving 11 bases not matched to a gene. CDR3: CASSLTGGGLAIAGELFF. The DNA of the CDR3 is TGTGCCAGCAGCTTAACCGGCGGAGGACTAGCGATCGCCGGGGAGCTGTTTTTT.

This clonotype was seen a single time. The V gene is TRBV12-3 or TRBV12-4, the J gene TRBJ1-4; D not resolved. The CDR3 is 17 residues long. With 3 bases removed from V and 7 bases from J, the gap between germline ends came to 21 bases. The CDR3 region has the DNA TGTGCCAGCAGTTTTATTTTCGCTTCCCCGGCTAGTGAAAAACTGTTTTTT. Encoded protein: CASSFIFASPASEKLFF.

Many counts were recorded for this clonotype. V and J are TRBV29-1 and TRBJ2-2; a possible D gene is TRBD2 (7 bases). Germline loops: CDR1 SQVTM, CDR2 ANQGSEA. V was pared by 7 bases and J by 1 base, with 16 bases between. The CDR3 sequence is 15 residues long. This chain's CDR3 is CSARGGVENTGELFF. In DNA, the CDR3 is TGCAGCGCCAGAGGGGGGGTCGAGAACACCGGGGAGCTGTTTTTT.

This chain connects TRBV15 to TRBJ2-7; D perhaps matches TRBD2 (6 bases). The CDR3 is 13 residues long. The ends were cut back, 10 bases at V and 6 bases at J, with 19 bases in the middle. Germline V gene lookup returns CDR1 LNHNV and CDR2 YYDKDF (reference sequence). Written as DNA, the CDR3 is TGTGCCAGCAGATCCGGGGGTTTGGTCGAGCAGTACTTC. It translates to CASRSGGLVEQYF.

This clonotype has ten or more counts. J is TRBJ1-5 and V is TRBV19; 9 nucleotides align to TRBD1. The CDR3 is made up of 15 amino acids. Germline CDR1 LNHDA, CDR2 SQIVND (reference sequence). The V segment lost 4 bases and the J segment 7 bases; nucleotides outside the gene matches: 8. The CDR3 DNA sequence: TGTGCCAGTAGTACTGGGACAGGGTACTTACAGCCCCAGCATTTT. Translating gives CASSTGTGYLQPQHF.

The table lists this clonotype with a few counts. A junction end diverges from the germline sequence, so it may reflect a read error. V and J are TRBV7-7 and TRBJ2-2; tentatively, D is TRBD2 (5 bases). The CDR3 runs 16 residues. Germline-derived CDR1 and CDR2 are SSHAT and FNYEAQ (reference sequence). CDR3 protein: CASSLDSGRDTGELFF. CDR3 sequence (DNA): TGTGCTAGCAGCTTAGACTCGGGTCGGGATACCGGGGAGCTGTTTTTT.

A few counts support this clonotype. This chain links TRBV7-6 with TRBJ2-5, with a possible D match to TRBD1 (5 bases). CDR1 is SGHVS and CDR2 is FNYEAQ in the germline V gene. Trimming left V 3 bases short and J 1 base short, with 9 bases between. The CDR3 spans 14 residues. The CDR3 region has the DNA TGTGCCAGCAGCTTCCCTGACAGCCAAGAGACCCAGTACTTC. Its protein is CASSFPDSQETQYF.

In DNA, the CDR3 is TGTGCCATCAGTGATAGGGGCGATACGCAGTATTTT. Translation gives CAISDRGDTQYF. The chain links TRBV10-3 to TRBJ2-3; D is perhaps TRBD1 (5 bases). Germline CDR1 ENHRY, CDR2 SYGVKD. Trimming shortened V by 3 bases and J by 6 bases, and 7 bases separated the two germline ends. This CDR3 has 12 residues.

This clonotype was recorded many times. The chain links TRBV29-1 to TRBJ2-7; 7 positions match TRBD1. This CDR3 is built from 13 residues. The junction had 8 bases not matched to a gene; V was cut back by 3 bases and J by 6 bases. Per germline, CDR1 SQVTM and CDR2 ANQGSEA. As DNA, the CDR3 is TGCAGCGTTGATATCACAGGGGTTGGCGAGCAGTACTTC. This sequence encodes CSVDITGVGEQYF.

This clonotype was recorded only once. DNA of the CDR3: TGTGCCACCAGCTCACCACCGGGCAGGGCTGGGGAGACCCAGTACTTC. It yields the protein CATSSPPGRAGETQYF. This chain uses TRBV24-1 with TRBJ2-5; maybe TRBD1 (5 bases). V was trimmed by 7 bases and J by 5 bases, leaving 22 bases between them. CDR1 and CDR2 (germline): KGHDR, SFDVKD. The CDR3 runs to 16 residues.

V and J are TRBV7-2 and TRBJ1-1, with 7 bases matching TRBD1. The germline gives CDR1 SGHTA, CDR2 FQGNSA. The CDR3 consists of 14 residues. J lost 1 base, V lost 6 bases, and 5 bases had no gene match. The CDR3 is CASREGQPNTEAFF. CDR3 in DNA: TGTGCCAGCAGGGAGGGACAGCCGAACACTGAAGCTTTCTTT.

This clonotype was seen only a few times. V is TRBV20-1 and J is TRBJ2-7, with D perhaps assigned TRBD1 or TRBD2 (5 bases each). Per germline, CDR1 DFQATT and CDR2 SNEGSKA (reference sequence). With 7 bases removed from V and 2 bases from J, the gap between germline ends came to 15 bases. The CDR3 loop spans 13 amino acids. CDR3 residues: CSVQVGGTYEQYF. CDR3 coding DNA: TGCAGTGTCCAAGTTGGGGGTACCTACGAGCAGTACTTC.

About this clonotype: A clone one base away is much larger, so this may be a read error. The chain joins TRBV29-1 to TRBJ2-7, with 7 nucleotides matching TRBD1. The CDR3 covers 12 residues. The V segment lost 6 bases and the J segment 5 bases; nucleotides outside the gene matches: 7. Germline-derived CDR1 and CDR2 are SQVTM and ANQGSEA. The chain's CDR3 is CSVRLQGDEQYF. For the CDR3, the DNA is TGCAGCGTCCGCTTGCAGGGGGACGAGCAGTACTTC.

This chain connects TRBV11-3 to TRBJ1-1; D not resolved. Trimming stripped 4 bases from V and 4 bases from J, with 13 bases between. Germline V CDR1 and CDR2: SGHNT, YENEEA. The CDR3 loop spans 14 amino acids. This chain's CDR3 is CASSSRVGATEAFF. The CDR3, as DNA: TGTGCCAGCAGCTCAAGAGTGGGAGCCACTGAAGCTTTCTTT.

This clonotype was seen many times. The chain combines TRBV24-1 with TRBJ1-2; perhaps TRBD1 as D (5 bases). The V and J ends lost 8 bases and 3 bases respectively, with 21 bases between them. CDR3 length: 16 residues. CDR1 and CDR2 from the germline V gene are KGHDR and SFDVKD. For the CDR3, the DNA is TGTGCCACCACGAGGACTTCAAGGGGTTCGGACTATGGCTACACCTTC. Amino acids: CATTRTSRGSDYGYTF.

This clonotype has ten or more counts. The V gene is TRBV20-1, the J gene TRBJ2-7; the D gene is possibly TRBD2 (6 bases). This CDR3 region has 12 residues. The germline V gene encodes CDR1 DFQATT and CDR2 SNEGSKA (reference sequence). Trimming shortened V by 3 bases and J by 3 bases, and 9 bases separated the two germline ends. The CDR3 loop reads CSASPGVYEQYF. The CDR3, as DNA: TGCAGTGCTAGTCCGGGAGTCTACGAGCAGTACTTC.